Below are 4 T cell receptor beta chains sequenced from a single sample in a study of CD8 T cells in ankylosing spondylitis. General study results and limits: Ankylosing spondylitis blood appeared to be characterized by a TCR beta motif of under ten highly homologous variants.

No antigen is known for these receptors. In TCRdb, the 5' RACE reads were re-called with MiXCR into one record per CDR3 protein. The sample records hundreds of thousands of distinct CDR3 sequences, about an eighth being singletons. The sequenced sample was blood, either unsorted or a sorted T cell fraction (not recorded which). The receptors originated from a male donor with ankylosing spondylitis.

The CDR3 protein is CASSTTDRGNSPLHF. CDR3 nucleotides: TGTGCCAGCAGCACCACCGACAGGGGTAATTCACCCCTCCACTTT. The rearrangement uses TRBV4-2 and TRBJ1-6, with TRBD1 matching over 8 bases. The CDR3 sequence is 15 residues long. Germline V gene sequence: CDR1 LGHNA, CDR2 YNFKEQ. The junction had 6 bases not matched to a gene; V was cut back by 5 bases and J by 6 bases.

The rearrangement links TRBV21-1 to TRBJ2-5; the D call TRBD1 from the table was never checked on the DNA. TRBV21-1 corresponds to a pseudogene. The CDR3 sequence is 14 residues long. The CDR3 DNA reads TGTGCCAGCAGCACCAGGGTCCAACAAGAGACCCAGTACTTC. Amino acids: CASSTRVQQETQYF.

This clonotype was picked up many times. The DNA for the CDR3 is TGCAGTGCTAGAATTAGGGGGAGGAATGGCTACACCTTC. It translates to CSARIRGRNGYTF. V is TRBV20-1 and J is TRBJ1-2, with a weak D call TRBD1 (6 bases). From germline, CDR1 is DFQATT and CDR2 SNEGSKA (reference sequence). Trimming left V 2 bases short and J 6 bases short, with 13 bases between. The CDR3 loop spans 13 amino acids.

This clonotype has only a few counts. CDR3 nucleotides: TGCAGTGCTCTCGGGACCGCACAAACTGAAGCTTTCTTT. Protein product: CSALGTAQTEAFF. The chain joins TRBV20-1 to TRBJ1-1, with a possible D match to TRBD1 (5 bases). CDR3 length: 13 residues. The germline V and J ends were trimmed by 5 bases and 5 bases, with 15 bases remaining between them. CDR1 is DFQATT and CDR2 is SNEGSKA in the germline V gene (reference sequence).